The present TCR beta chain was sequenced within a study of control samples from healthy donors and cancer patients (TCRdb year 2020). Of note for this clone: Its antigen is still unknown. The input lacks base qualities; no much larger clone sits a single base away.

The protocol used for the library was the immunoSEQ multiplex PCR assay. In its TCRdb copy, this immuneACCESS table keeps in-frame sequences only and misses some clones. Where compared with another copy, unresolved V genes explain less than half of these, and the others have no known cause. For this sample the table gives roughly 120,000 clones, of which more than 85% were detected only once. About 2.6% of the sample comes from the top ten. There are 17 amino acids in the CDR3, from cysteine to phenylalanine inclusive. Only the CDR3 region is kept as DNA, spanning 51 bases read in frame from base 1.

The rearrangement joined TRBV21-1 to TRBJ1-5; the table assigns TRBD1, which was not confirmed against the DNA. TRBV21-1 is annotated as a pseudogene. The sequence was collected from a man in his thirties or forties in good health. The sample consisted of blood. The nucleotides read TGTGCCAGCAGCAAAGGGACAGGGGGCAGGAGCAATCAGCCCCAGCATTTT. This gives the protein CASSKGTGGRSNQPQHF.